These 27 T cell receptor beta chains were all obtained from the same sample, sequenced in a study of T-cell memory formation after mild COVID-19. TCRdb used MiXCR to reprocess the 5' RACE reads, holding one entry per CDR3 protein. The sample comprises roughly 600,000 distinct CDR3 sequences, 18% of which are singletons, and 12% rests with the top ten. The sample taken for sequencing was PBMCs or a T cell subset sorted from them (not recorded which). All receptors derive from an adult woman who had mild COVID-19 (a few samples of this study predate the infection). Cell type and time point are not known.

V usage is TRBV12-3 or TRBV12-4 and J usage is TRBJ2-1; 13 nucleotides line up with TRBD2. This CDR3 contains 18 residues. V trimming: 5 bases; J trimming: 2 bases; junction bases outside the gene matches: 9. As DNA, the CDR3 is TGTGCCAGCAGTGGGACTAGCGGGGCCCTCAGGACCTACAATGAGCAGTTCTTC. It yields the protein CASSGTSGALRTYNEQFF.

This clonotype was seen more than once but under ten times. This chain links TRBV20-1 with TRBJ2-3; D gene uncertain. Trimming pared 3 bases from V and 2 bases from J, leaving 15 bases between. CDR1 and CDR2 (germline): DFQATT, SNEGSKA (reference sequence). CDR3 length: 15 amino acids. The CDR3 spells CSARMRSPSTDTQYF. DNA for the CDR3: TGCAGTGCTAGGATGCGGAGCCCCTCCACAGATACGCAGTATTTT.

The V and J genes are TRBV20-1 and TRBJ2-1, with 9 positions matching TRBD2. The CDR3 runs 15 residues. Trimming removed 4 bases from V and 4 bases from J; junction bases left unmatched: 8. CDR1 is DFQATT, CDR2 SNEGSKA, per germline (reference sequence). DNA for the CDR3: TGCAGTGCTACCCGACTAGCGGAGGGTTACAATGAGCAGTTCTTC. Its translation: CSATRLAEGYNEQFF.

V is TRBV3-1 and J is TRBJ2-5, with D maybe TRBD2 (7 bases). Trimming removed 3 bases from V and 4 bases from J, with 18 bases in between. This CDR3 region has 16 residues. The germline gives CDR1 LGHDT, CDR2 YNNKEL (reference sequence). CDR3 sequence reads: CASSQVGGEGRETQYF. In nucleotides, the CDR3 is TGTGCCAGCAGCCAGGTAGGGGGGGAGGGCCGAGAGACCCAGTACTTC.

This clonotype was found many times. The V and J genes are TRBV5-1 and TRBJ1-1; D not resolved. The V and J ends lost 0 bases and 3 bases respectively, with 3 bases between them. CDR3 length: 12 amino acids. Germline CDR1 and CDR2: SGHRS and YFSETQ. The CDR3 protein is CASSLEDTEAFF. As DNA, the CDR3 is TGCGCCAGCAGCTTGGAGGACACTGAAGCTTTCTTT.

V usage is TRBV3-1 and J usage is TRBJ1-1, with 8 bases lining up with TRBD1. V shed 0 bases, J shed 6 bases, and the junction held 6 bases outside the gene matches. Per the germline V gene, CDR1 is LGHDT and CDR2 is YNNKEL (reference sequence). This CDR3 contains 15 residues. The CDR3 bases are TGTGCCAGCAGCCAAGAACGCCAGGGGGCCCCTGAAGCTTTCTTT. It encodes CASSQERQGAPEAFF. Looking up the rest from reference TRBV3-1 and TRBJ1-1 gives the full variable domain: DTAVSQTPKYLVTQMGNDKSIKCEQNLGHDTMYWYKQDSKKFLKIMFSYNNKELIINETVPNRFSPKSPDKAHLNLHINSLELGDSAVYFCASSQERQGAPEAFFGQGTRLTVV.

This clonotype came up a few times. V gene TRBV7-2 combines with J gene TRBJ1-1; unclear D gene. The V end lost 4 bases, the J end lost 8 bases, and 14 bases lay between the germline ends. Germline CDR1 reads SGHTA; CDR2 reads FQGNSA. The CDR3 spans 13 residues. The CDR3 DNA sequence: TGTGCCAGCAGCTCGGACGTCCTCAGGGAAGCTTTCTTT. Translating gives CASSSDVLREAFF.

This chain uses TRBV6-1 with TRBJ1-5; a weak D match, TRBD1 (5 bases). Germline loops: CDR1 MNHNS, CDR2 SASEGT. The V end was cut by 5 bases, the J end by 2 bases, with 13 bases between. This CDR3 contains 15 residues. The CDR3 nucleotides read TGTGCCAGCAGTTTTGGGGGGAGAGGCAATCAGCCCCAGCATTTT. Protein: CASSFGGRGNQPQHF.

The V and J genes are TRBV11-2 and TRBJ1-5; D gene unclear. The V gene's germline CDR1 is SGHAT and CDR2 FQNNGV. Trimming took 7 bases from V and 0 from J, leaving 13 bases between them. The CDR3 has 15 residues. The CDR3 DNA reads TGTGCCAGCACCATATGGGAGGTTAGCAATCAGCCCCAGCATTTT. Amino acid sequence: CASTIWEVSNQPQHF. Full variable domain (remainder filled in from reference TRBV11-2 and TRBJ1-5): EAGVAQSPRYKIIEKRQSVAFWCNPISGHATLYWYQQILGQGPKLLIQFQNNGVVDDSQLPKDRFSAERLKGVDSTLKIQPAKLEDSAVYLCASTIWEVSNQPQHFGDGTRLSIL.

The chain is built from TRBV5-1 and TRBJ2-5; 10 nucleotides match TRBD1. CDR3 length equals 15 residues. Germline assignment: CDR1 SGHRS and CDR2 YFSETQ. After removal of 3 bases from V and 5 bases from J, the junction contained 7 bases not matched to a gene. Here the CDR3 DNA reads TGCGCCAGCAGCTATGGGACAGGGGCTAGGGAGACCCAGTACTTC. Residues: CASSYGTGARETQYF. Supplemented by reference TRBV5-1 and TRBJ2-5, the full variable domain reads KAGVTQTPRYLIKTRGQQVTLSCSPISGHRSVSWYQQTPGQGLQFLFEYFSETQRNKGNFPGRFSGRQFSNSRSEMNVSTLELGDSALYLCASSYGTGARETQYFGPGTRLLVL.

The chain uses TRBV7-2 and TRBJ1-1; TRBD1 aligns across 8 bases. Trimming removed 4 bases from V and 1 base from J; junction bases left unmatched: 5. There are 15 residues in the CDR3. The V gene's germline CDR1 is SGHTA and CDR2 FQGNSA. Written as DNA, the CDR3 is TGTGCCAGCAGCTCCTCCAGGGGGCCGAACACTGAAGCTTTCTTT. Residues: CASSSSRGPNTEAFF. The complete variable domain, with remaining parts taken from reference TRBV7-2 and TRBJ1-1, reads GAGVSQSPSNKVTEKGKDVELRCDPISGHTALYWYRQSLGQGLEFLIYFQGNSAPDKSGLPSDRFSAERTGGSVSTLTIQRTQQEDSAVYLCASSSSRGPNTEAFFGQGTRLTVV.

This clonotype has just a few counts. V and J are TRBV20-1 and TRBJ2-7, with a possible D match to TRBD2 (5 bases). Germline lookup yields CDR1 DFQATT and CDR2 SNEGSKA (reference sequence). This CDR3 comprises 14 residues. Trimming shortened V by 2 bases and J by 0 bases, and 11 bases separated the two germline ends. The CDR3 is CSARLRGTSYEQYF. Written as DNA, the CDR3 is TGCAGTGCTAGACTCCGGGGAACCTCCTACGAGCAGTACTTC.

The V and J genes are TRBV11-3 and TRBJ2-7, with 9 positions matching TRBD1. Germline CDR1 is SGHNT and CDR2 is YENEEA. V shed 1 base and J 3 bases; nucleotides not matched to a gene: 4. The CDR3 length is 15 residues. Written as DNA, the CDR3 is TGTGCCAGCAGCTTAGGCCACAGGGGGCTCTACGAGCAGTACTTC. This translates into CASSLGHRGLYEQYF. Drawing the rest from reference TRBV11-3 and TRBJ2-7, the complete variable domain is EAGVVQSPRYKIIEKKQPVAFWCNPISGHNTLYWYLQNLGQGPELLIRYENEEAVDDSQLPKDRFSAERLKGVDSTLKIQPAELGDSAVYLCASSLGHRGLYEQYFGPGTRLTVT.

V is TRBV24-1 and J is TRBJ1-2; the match to TRBD1 covers 9 bases. The CDR3 totals 15 residues. CDR1 and CDR2 (germline): KGHDR, SFDVKD. J lost 4 bases, V lost 1 base, and 3 bases had no gene match. CDR3 nucleotide sequence: TGTGCCACCAGTGATTTCACAGGGGGCAGCTATGGCTACACCTTC. This translates into CATSDFTGGSYGYTF.

This clonotype was seen a handful of times. The chain combines TRBV6-5 with TRBJ2-1; a weak D match, TRBD2 (7 bases). The V and J ends lost 8 bases and 3 bases respectively, with 14 bases between them. Germline V gene data show CDR1 as MNHEY and CDR2 as SVGAGI. This CDR3 is built from 14 residues. The CDR3 reads CASQNRGGYNEQFF. The CDR3 DNA reads as TGTGCCAGCCAAAATAGGGGGGGCTACAATGAGCAGTTCTTC.

The chain combines TRBV7-9 with TRBJ2-7; 9 nucleotides agree with TRBD1. Looked up from germline, CDR1 is SEHNR and CDR2 is FQNEAQ (reference sequence). The CDR3 is made up of 14 amino acids. After removal of 3 bases from V and 3 bases from J, the junction contained 3 bases not matched to a gene. DNA of the CDR3: TGTGCCAGCAGCTTCCCGGGACAGGGCTACGAGCAGTACTTC. Its protein product is CASSFPGQGYEQYF.

The chain is built from TRBV4-1 and TRBJ2-1; possibly TRBD2 for D (6 bases). Trimming removed 1 base from V and 5 bases from J, with 9 bases in between. This CDR3 has 14 residues. Germline V gene data show CDR1 as MGHRA and CDR2 as YSYEKL. The CDR3 region has the DNA TGCGCCAGCAGCCAAGTGGGGGAGGACAATGAGCAGTTCTTC. Amino acids: CASSQVGEDNEQFF.

This clonotype was detected a few times. The chain has TRBV19 and TRBJ1-5, with D hard to call. V was trimmed by 0 bases and J by 2 bases, leaving 11 bases between them. Germline V gives CDR1 LNHDA, CDR2 SQIVND (reference sequence). This CDR3 region has 16 residues. CDR3 bases: TGTGCCAGTAGTATAGAAACGACGAAGGGCAATCAGCCCCAGCATTTT. This sequence encodes CASSIETTKGNQPQHF.

The rearrangement uses TRBV5-1 and TRBJ1-2; D not certain. This CDR3 comprises 14 residues. Trimming took off 0 bases at V and 8 bases at J, with 14 bases between the two ends. Per germline, CDR1 SGHRS and CDR2 YFSETQ. In DNA form, the CDR3 reads TGCGCCAGCAGCTTGGATCAGTCCCTACGGGGCTACACCTTC. As protein: CASSLDQSLRGYTF.

The chain joins TRBV3-1 to TRBJ1-1; D ambiguous. Trimming removed 0 bases from V and 4 bases from J, with 12 bases in between. This CDR3 spans 15 amino acids. In germline, CDR1 is LGHDT, CDR2 YNNKEL (reference sequence). The CDR3 sequence is CASSQDRGWGTEAFF. DNA for the CDR3: TGTGCCAGCAGCCAAGACCGCGGTTGGGGCACTGAAGCTTTCTTT.

This clonotype was seen more than once but under ten times. The chain combines TRBV9 with TRBJ2-7; 7 nucleotides align to TRBD2. The CDR3 spans 15 residues. Germline V gene lookup returns CDR1 SGDLS and CDR2 YYNGEE. With V trimmed by 4 bases and J by 6 bases, 13 bases remained unmatched. CDR3 sequence reads: CASSPGGTLPLEQYF. In DNA, the CDR3 is TGTGCCAGCAGCCCCGGGGGGACCCTCCCCCTCGAGCAGTACTTC.

This clonotype was observed a handful of times. This chain links TRBV20-1 with TRBJ2-1, with D perhaps matching TRBD1 or TRBD2 (5 bases each). Germline assignment: CDR1 DFQATT and CDR2 SNEGSKA (reference sequence). This CDR3 has 15 amino acids. Trimming removed 4 bases at V and 0 bases at J, with 13 bases between. The chain's CDR3 is CSATGTLSSYNEQFF. CDR3 nucleotides: TGCAGTGCTACCGGGACGCTGAGCTCCTACAATGAGCAGTTCTTC.

This clonotype was observed a handful of times. The chain recombines TRBV6-5 with TRBJ1-5; perhaps TRBD1 as D (5 bases). The germline V gene has CDR1 MNHEY and CDR2 SVGAGI. The CDR3 runs 12 residues. Deletions cut 8 bases from V and 9 bases from J, with 14 bases between. The DNA for the CDR3 is TGTGCCAGCGGGGACCCGCGTGGGCCCCAGCATTTT. It codes for CASGDPRGPQHF.

The V gene is TRBV20-1, the J gene TRBJ1-1; D remains ambiguous. V lost 2 bases to trimming and J lost 7 bases, with 11 bases between them. This CDR3 comprises 12 residues. In germline, CDR1 is DFQATT, CDR2 SNEGSKA (reference sequence). DNA of the CDR3: TGCAGTGCTAGACTAGTAGCAGGTGAAGCTTTCTTT. It encodes CSARLVAGEAFF.

This rearrangement joins TRBV10-3 to TRBJ2-2, with D maybe TRBD1 (5 bases). This CDR3 is 17 amino acids long. Germline lookup yields CDR1 ENHRY and CDR2 SYGVKD. The ends were cut back, 3 bases at V and 6 bases at J, with 20 bases in the middle. The CDR3 reads CAISDQPTWQGAGELFF. DNA of the CDR3: TGTGCCATCAGTGACCAACCAACGTGGCAGGGCGCCGGGGAGCTGTTTTTT.

This clonotype was detected only a few times. This chain links TRBV18 with TRBJ2-3; TRBD2 aligns across 8 bases. Germline V lookup: CDR1 KGHSH, CDR2 LQKENI. J was trimmed by 0 bases and V by 2 bases; bases with no gene match: 13. The CDR3 covers 19 residues. The CDR3 region is CASSPVAGGRLLSTDTQYF. The DNA of the CDR3 is TGTGCCAGCTCACCAGTCGCGGGAGGCCGTCTTCTTAGCACAGATACGCAGTATTTT.

The V call is TRBV24-1, the J call TRBJ2-1, with 10 bases aligning to TRBD2. Germline trimming cut 3 bases from V and 4 bases from J; bases unmatched to any gene: 14. This CDR3 contains 19 residues. Germline V gene lookup returns CDR1 KGHDR and CDR2 SFDVKD. As DNA, the CDR3 is TGTGCCACCAGTGATGATACAGCGGGAGGGCCAATTCCTTACAATGAGCAGTTCTTC. It translates to CATSDDTAGGPIPYNEQFF.